This T cell receptor (beta chain) emerged from a study of blood T cell repertoires in COVID-19. Study summary: COVID-19 samples from acute and convalescent phases originated in the United States, Italy and Spain. Sources were T cells, B-cell-depleted T cells, or PBMCs; the material itself was cDNA or gDNA.

This clone was seen a few times. Before being deemed recovered, Cohort 3 donors had two negative PCRs, clearance, or symptom resolution. This CDR3 region has 14 residues. Trimming shortened V by 2 bases and J by 7 bases, and 12 bases separated the two germline ends. Germline CDR1 reads SGHVS; CDR2 reads FQNEAQ. The assay was immunoSEQ multiplex PCR, and TCRdb's table has in-frame clones only and misses some. Among roughly 200,000 clones listed, about 85% were seen once. The sample consisted of PBMCs or T cells enriched from blood (not recorded which). The chain combines TRBV7-8 with TRBJ1-5; the D is unclear. The sequence came from a middle-aged man who had recovered from COVID-19. CDR3 DNA: TGTGCCAGCAGCTTACTTTCCGGGAACCAGCCCCAGCATTTT. Its translation is CASSLLSGNQPQHF. Complete variable domain (other parts from reference TRBV7-8 and TRBJ1-5): GAGVSQSPRYKVAKRGQDVALRCDPISGHVSLFWYQQALGQGPEFLTYFQNEAQLDKSGLPSDRFFAERPEGSVSTLKIQRTQQEDSAVYLCASSLLSGNQPQHFGDGTRLSIL.